Described below is a single T cell receptor beta chain sequence and its context. These data belong to a study of blood T cell repertoires in COVID-19. Overall study context: The United States, Italy and Spain were the sources of the acute and convalescent COVID-19 samples.

CDR1 is SEHNR and CDR2 is FQNEAQ in the germline V gene (reference sequence). After removal of 3 bases from V and 6 bases from J, the junction contained 3 bases not matched to a gene. The CDR3 totals 13 residues. Repertoires were generated with immunoSEQ multiplex PCR, while TCRdb's copy carries only in-frame clones and drops some. The repertoire includes some 140,000 clones, around 85% of them detected once, and less than 30% sits in the top ten. Sequencing used peripheral blood. This TCR came from a woman in her fifties or sixties with acute or convalescent COVID-19. This chain uses TRBV7-9 with TRBJ1-1; the match to TRBD1 covers 8 bases. This CDR3 reads CASSFQGAAEAFF. The DNA for the CDR3 is TGTGCCAGCAGCTTCCAGGGGGCAGCTGAAGCTTTCTTT.